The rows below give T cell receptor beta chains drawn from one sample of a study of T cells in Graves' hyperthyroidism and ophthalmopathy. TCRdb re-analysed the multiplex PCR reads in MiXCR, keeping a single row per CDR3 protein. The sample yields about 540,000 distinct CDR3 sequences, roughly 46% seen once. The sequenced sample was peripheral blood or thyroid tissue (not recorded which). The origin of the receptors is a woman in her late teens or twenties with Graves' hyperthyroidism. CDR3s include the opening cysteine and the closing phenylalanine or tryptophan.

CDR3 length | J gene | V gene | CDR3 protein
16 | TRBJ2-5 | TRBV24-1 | CATSQTSGRAVETQYF
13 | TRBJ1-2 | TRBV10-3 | CAAGRDRVSGYTF
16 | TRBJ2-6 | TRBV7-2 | CASSQDSGAGANVLTF
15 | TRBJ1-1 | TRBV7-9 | CASRGGTAIIPEAFF
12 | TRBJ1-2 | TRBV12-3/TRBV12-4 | CASSFYRNGYTF
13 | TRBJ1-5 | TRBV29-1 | CASSQDTPSPQHF
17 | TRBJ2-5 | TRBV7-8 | CASSLGRAGGGKETQYF
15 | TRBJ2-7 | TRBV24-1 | CASSPGLAAPYEQYF
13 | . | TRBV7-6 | CASVDRGLNEQYF
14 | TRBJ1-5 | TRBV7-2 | CASSHELRGQPQHF
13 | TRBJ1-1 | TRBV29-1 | CSIRTGDNTEAFF
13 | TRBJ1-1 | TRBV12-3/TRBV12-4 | CASRGTAWAEAFF
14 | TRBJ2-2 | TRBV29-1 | CSVRQGASTGELFF
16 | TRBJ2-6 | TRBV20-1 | CSASSSDRTGANVLTF
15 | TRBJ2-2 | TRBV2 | CASSRLAGSSGELFF
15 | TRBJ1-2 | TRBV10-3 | CASSKLTGEDYGYTF
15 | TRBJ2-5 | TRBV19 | CASSSEGARSETQYF
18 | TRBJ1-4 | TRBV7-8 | CASSLVGGQLTTNEKLFF
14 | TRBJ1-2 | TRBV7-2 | CASSLGDRAYGYTF
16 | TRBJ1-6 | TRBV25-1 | CASSALAGTGTSPLHF
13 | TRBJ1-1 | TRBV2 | CASTKPRGTEAFF
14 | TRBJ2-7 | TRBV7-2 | CASTPRDVSYEQCF
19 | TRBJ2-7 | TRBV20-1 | CSARDFRPGLAGGPRKQYF
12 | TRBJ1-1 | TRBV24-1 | CATSDSQGGSFF
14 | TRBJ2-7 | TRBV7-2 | CASSQDPGGYEQYF
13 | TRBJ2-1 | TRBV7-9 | CASRLSEVAWQFF
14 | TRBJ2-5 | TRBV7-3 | CASSKTGYRETQYF
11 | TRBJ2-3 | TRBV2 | CASTPSDTQYF
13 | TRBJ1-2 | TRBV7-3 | CASSLSQGNGYTF
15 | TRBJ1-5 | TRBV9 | CASSGDRESHQPQHF
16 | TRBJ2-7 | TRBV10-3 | CASSLVLGQNVYEQYF
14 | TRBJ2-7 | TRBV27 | CASARTGGRDEQYF
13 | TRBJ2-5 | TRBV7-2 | CASSLAYQETQYF
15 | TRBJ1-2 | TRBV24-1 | CATSDSGQGGDGYTF
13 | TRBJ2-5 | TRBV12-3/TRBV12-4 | CASVGHVQETQYF
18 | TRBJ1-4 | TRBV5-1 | CASSQDPRQGVANEKLFF
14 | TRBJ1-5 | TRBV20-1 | CSARSGQGNQPQHF
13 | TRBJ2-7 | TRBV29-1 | CSREGQGSYEQYF
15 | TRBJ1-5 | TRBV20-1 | CSASKGGGGNQPQHF
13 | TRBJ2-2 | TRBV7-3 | CASSSLRTGELFF
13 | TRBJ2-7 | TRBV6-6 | CASSYSNWGEQYF
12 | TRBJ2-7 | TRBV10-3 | CASGVVAYEQYF
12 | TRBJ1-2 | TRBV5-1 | CASSLDGAGYTF
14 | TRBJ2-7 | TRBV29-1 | CSVDKWGQGYEQYF
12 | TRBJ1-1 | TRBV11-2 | CAWNEGVTEAFF
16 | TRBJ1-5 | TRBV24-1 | CATSDRTGAFGQPQHF
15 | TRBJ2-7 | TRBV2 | CASSEPGDSAYEQYF
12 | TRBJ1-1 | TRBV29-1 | CSADPREGEAFF